The following is a T cell receptor beta chain sequence with its context. Its antigen remains unknown. Next came a second PCR, run for about 7 to 12 cycles, which used a sample-barcoded 5' primer along with a J-beta primer mix. Every single cDNA molecule received a tag from a template-switch adaptor with 12 random nucleotides. In TCRdb, the 5' RACE reads were re-called with MiXCR into one record per CDR3 protein. The table includes roughly 1.5 million distinct CDR3 sequences, approximately 43% detected once. The CDR3 contains 17 residues. Germline CDR1 DFQATT, CDR2 SNEGSKA (reference sequence). These data belong to a study of blood T cells in healthy people across ages. Study-wide points: With naive T cell percentage, TCR beta diversity showed a strong correlation. A roughly linear fall in TCR beta diversity per million T cells was seen with increasing age.

This chain joins TRBV20-1 and TRBJ2-1, with D hard to call. Judging by the DNA end, TRBJ2-7 fits better; the J call may be wrong. Material for sequencing was blood. This TCR came from a woman under 30 in good health. CDR3 in amino acids: CSARDLFFPSSYNEQYF. The CDR3 DNA reads as TGCAGTGCTAGAGATCTATTCTTTCCGAGCTCCTACAATGAGCAGTACTTC.